This T cell receptor beta chain was recovered during a study of T-cell reconstitution after alpha-beta-depleted transplantation in children. A library of TCRbeta sequences, prepared with unique molecular identifiers, was generated. TCRdb ran MiXCR on the PCR reads and lists one entry per CDR3 protein. This sample carries 200,000 to 250,000 distinct CDR3 sequences, approximately 10% of them seen once, and the ten largest clones take about 6.2%. In this sample, this clonotype turned up many times. Sequencing used PBMCs from the stem cell graft donor, obtained from the stem cell graft. This TCR was sampled from a human donor who donated a stem cell graft to a child with acute lymphoblastic leukemia.

In nucleotides, the CDR3 is TGTGCCATCGGAAGGACAGAAGAGACCCAGTACTTC. Translated: CAIGRTEETQYF. The chain employs TRBV10-3 and TRBJ2-5; possible D gene TRBD1, 6 bases. CDR1 is ENHRY and CDR2 is SYGVKD in the germline V gene. The CDR3 has 12 residues. Trimming cost V 8 bases and J 3 bases, with 10 bases left between them.